This is a list of T cell receptor beta chains from one sample in a study of CD8 T cells in Susac syndrome. MiXCR was run by TCRdb on the immunoSEQ multiplex PCR reads, yielding one entry per CDR3 protein. Here the sample spans about 190,000 distinct CDR3 sequences, around 93% being singletons. The specimen was CD8+ T cells from PBMCs. The source of these receptors is a human donor with Susac syndrome. Each CDR3 is given with its conserved first and last residue. D genes are given only for firm matches. Clone size is not always given. Where it is, it says once, few, many or a class for expanded clones.

.,TRBJ2-2,TRBD1,TRBV9,CASSALRDRGTGELFF,TGTGCCAGCAGCGCCCTCCGAGACAGGGGCACCGGGGAGCTGTTTTTT
.,TRBJ2-5,.,TRBV25-1,CASSEYRERAAQYF,TGTGCCAGCAGTGAGTACAGGGAACGCGCGGCCCAGTACTTC
.,TRBJ2-1,TRBD2,TRBV7-2,CASSESLAVYNEQFF,TGTGCCAGCAGCGAAAGTCTAGCGGTCTACAATGAGCAGTTCTTC
.,TRBJ1-5,.,TRBV5-5,CASSLGWANQPQHF,TGTGCCAGCAGCTTAGGTTGGGCCAATCAGCCCCAGCATTTT
.,TRBJ1-2,TRBD1,TRBV5-6,CASGTDYGYTF,TGTGCCAGCGGGACAGATTATGGCTACACCTTC
.,TRBJ2-7,.,TRBV7-6,CASSLGPLGSYEQYF,TGTGCCAGCAGCTTAGGACCGTTAGGCAGTTACGAGCAGTACTTC
.,TRBJ1-1,TRBD1,TRBV6-2/TRBV6-3,CASRIDRENTEAFF,TGTGCCAGCAGAATAGACAGGGAGAACACTGAAGCTTTCTTT
once,TRBJ2-6,.,TRBV6-5,CASSYSADLLSGANVLTF,TGTGCCAGCAGTTACTCCGCGGACCTACTCTCCGGGGCCAACGTCCTGACTTTC
few,TRBJ2-1,TRBD1,TRBV30,CAWTGQGGDEQFF,TGTGCCTGGACAGGACAGGGGGGAGATGAGCAGTTCTTC
.,TRBJ2-2,.,TRBV15,CATSRGEDTGELFF,TGTGCCACCAGCAGAGGAGAGGACACCGGGGAGCTGTTTTTT
.,TRBJ2-7,TRBD2,TRBV20-1,CSAPQTSGPTYEQYF,TGCAGTGCTCCTCAGACTAGCGGGCCTACCTACGAGCAGTACTTC
.,TRBJ2-7,.,TRBV24-1,CATMEGAATYEQYF,TGTGCCACCATGGAGGGGGCTGCCACCTACGAGCAGTACTTC
once,TRBJ1-5,.,TRBV12-3/TRBV12-4,CASSSAPNQPQHF,TGTGCCAGCAGTTCCGCGCCCAATCAGCCCCAGCATTTT
.,TRBJ2-7,.,TRBV3-1,CASSQELVHEQYF,TGTGCCAGCAGCCAAGAGTTGGTCCACGAGCAGTACTTC
once,TRBJ1-2,TRBD1,TRBV3-1,CASSLDRGLRGGYTF,TGTGCCAGCAGCCTCGACAGGGGCCTGAGGGGTGGCTACACCTTC
.,TRBJ2-7,TRBD2,TRBV7-9,CASSLALAGISYEQYF,TGTGCCAGCAGCTTAGCTCTAGCGGGAATCTCCTACGAGCAGTACTTC
.,TRBJ2-3,.,TRBV7-8,CASSLKGGGASDTQYF,TGTGCCAGCAGCTTAAAAGGGGGCGGGGCTTCAGATACGCAGTATTTT
.,TRBJ1-5,.,TRBV2,CASSDGNQPQHF,TGTGCCAGCAGTGACGGGAATCAGCCCCAGCATTTT
.,TRBJ1-5,TRBD1,TRBV12-3/TRBV12-4,CASSPRTGNDQPQHF,TGTGCCAGCAGTCCACGGACAGGGAATGATCAGCCCCAGCATTTT
.,TRBJ1-1,.,TRBV6-1,CASRGTQLMNTEAFF,TGTGCCAGCAGAGGGACTCAGCTCATGAACACTGAAGCTTTCTTT
.,TRBJ2-2,.,TRBV25-1,CASSETGAPNTGELFF,TGTGCCAGCAGTGAGACAGGAGCCCCGAACACCGGGGAGCTGTTTTTT
.,TRBJ2-1,.,TRBV4-1,CASSQDLGLQYNEQFF,TGCGCCAGCAGCCAAGATCTAGGGCTACAATACAATGAGCAGTTCTTC
.,TRBJ2-3,.,TRBV5-8,CASSSFSSGLFTDTQYF,TGTGCCAGCAGCTCCTTTTCGAGCGGCCTCTTCACAGATACGCAGTATTTT
.,TRBJ2-1,.,TRBV5-4,CASSGFVTDEQFF,TGTGCCAGCAGCGGTTTCGTCACTGATGAGCAGTTCTTC
.,TRBJ2-1,TRBD2,TRBV29-1,CSVRGTSGYLQFF,TGCAGCGTTAGGGGGACTAGCGGGTACTTGCAGTTCTTC
.,TRBJ2-1,TRBD1,TRBV5-6,CASSLGTGGNEQFF,TGTGCCAGCAGCTTGGGGACAGGGGGCAATGAGCAGTTCTTC
.,TRBJ2-3,.,TRBV12-3/TRBV12-4,CASGGLADTDTQYF,TGTGCCTCAGGGGGGCTAGCCGACACAGATACGCAGTATTTT
.,TRBJ2-1,TRBD2,TRBV13,CATVGGGTSFDEQFF,TGTGCCACAGTTGGGGGAGGGACTAGCTTCGATGAGCAGTTCTTC
.,TRBJ2-5,.,TRBV14,CASSQGAKLETQYF,TGTGCCAGCAGCCAAGGAGCGAAGCTGGAGACCCAGTACTTC
.,TRBJ2-3,.,TRBV6-5,CASSYYGGSTDTQYF,TGTGCCAGCAGTTACTACGGGGGAAGCACAGATACGCAGTATTTT
.,TRBJ2-7,.,TRBV6-5,CASNGEHEQYF,TGTGCCAGCAATGGAGAACACGAGCAGTACTTC
.,TRBJ1-1,.,TRBV20-1,CSARGDWMNTEAFF,TGCAGTGCTAGAGGGGATTGGATGAACACTGAAGCTTTCTTT
.,TRBJ1-2,.,TRBV15,CATSRTTSDYGYTF,TGTGCCACCAGCAGGACGACCAGTGACTATGGCTACACCTTC
.,TRBJ2-7,TRBD1,TRBV4-2,CASSPESVTGGEQYF,TGTGCCAGCAGCCCTGAGTCGGTAACAGGGGGCGAGCAGTACTTC
.,TRBJ2-1,TRBD2,TRBV28,CASSPARLAEFNEQFF,TGTGCCAGCAGTCCTGCCCGACTAGCGGAGTTCAATGAGCAGTTCTTC
.,TRBJ2-7,.,TRBV9,CASSGGAHLEQYF,TGTGCCAGCAGCGGGGGGGCGCATCTCGAGCAGTACTTC
.,TRBJ2-1,.,TRBV10-2,CASSRVALEQFF,TGCGCCAGCAGTAGGGTAGCGCTTGAGCAGTTCTTC
.,TRBJ1-2,.,TRBV5-1,CASSYDGEGYTF,TGCGCCAGCAGCTACGACGGGGAAGGCTACACCTTC
.,TRBJ1-2,.,TRBV5-1,CASSLVGTAYGYTF,TGCGCCAGCAGCTTGGTGGGGACCGCCTATGGCTACACCTTC
.,TRBJ1-5,.,TRBV9,CASSVAGDGNQPQHF,TGTGCCAGCAGCGTAGCCGGGGACGGCAATCAGCCCCAGCATTTT
.,TRBJ2-1,.,TRBV24-1,CATEAYNEQFF,TGTGCCACCGAAGCGTACAATGAGCAGTTCTTC
.,TRBJ1-2,.,TRBV29-1,CSVALGGNDGYTF,TGCAGCGTCGCCTTGGGGGGGAATGATGGCTACACCTTC
.,TRBJ2-1,.,TRBV5-1,CASSRGSEQFF,TGCGCCAGCAGCCGGGGGTCCGAGCAGTTCTTC
.,TRBJ2-3,TRBD1,TRBV20-1,CSARKPHRGDTQYF,TGCAGTGCTCGAAAGCCCCACAGGGGAGATACGCAGTATTTT
.,TRBJ2-7,TRBD2,TRBV20-1,CSVRGLAGLEQYF,TGCAGTGTCAGAGGGCTAGCGGGACTCGAGCAGTACTTC
.,TRBJ1-3,.,TRBV28,CASIQFGPISGNTIYF,TGTGCCAGCATTCAGTTCGGGCCTATCTCTGGAAACACCATATATTTT
.,TRBJ1-2,TRBD1,TRBV7-9,CASSSPAGTGGRYGYTF,TGTGCCAGCAGCTCCCCCGCCGGGACAGGGGGCCGCTATGGCTACACCTTC